The clone carrying this T cell receptor (beta chain) has just a few counts. This entry comes from a study of metastatic and nonmetastatic thyroid tumors. All patients reached thyroid surgery having received no treatment beforehand. V was cut by 7 bases and J by 5 bases, with 14 bases left in between. The CDR3 totals 13 residues. TCRdb re-called the PCR reads via MiXCR. The sample carries about 64,000 clones, about a sixth recorded once. The chain carries TRBV12-3 or TRBV12-4 and TRBJ1-2; a weak D match, TRBD1 (5 bases). The receptor was derived from a male donor with papillary thyroid cancer or a benign thyroid nodule (not recorded which). Some clones in this sample may be carry-over from other donors' samples. Material: blood. DNA of the CDR3: TGTGCCAGCACCTCCGGGACGTTTTATGGCTACACCTTC. Protein product: CASTSGTFYGYTF.